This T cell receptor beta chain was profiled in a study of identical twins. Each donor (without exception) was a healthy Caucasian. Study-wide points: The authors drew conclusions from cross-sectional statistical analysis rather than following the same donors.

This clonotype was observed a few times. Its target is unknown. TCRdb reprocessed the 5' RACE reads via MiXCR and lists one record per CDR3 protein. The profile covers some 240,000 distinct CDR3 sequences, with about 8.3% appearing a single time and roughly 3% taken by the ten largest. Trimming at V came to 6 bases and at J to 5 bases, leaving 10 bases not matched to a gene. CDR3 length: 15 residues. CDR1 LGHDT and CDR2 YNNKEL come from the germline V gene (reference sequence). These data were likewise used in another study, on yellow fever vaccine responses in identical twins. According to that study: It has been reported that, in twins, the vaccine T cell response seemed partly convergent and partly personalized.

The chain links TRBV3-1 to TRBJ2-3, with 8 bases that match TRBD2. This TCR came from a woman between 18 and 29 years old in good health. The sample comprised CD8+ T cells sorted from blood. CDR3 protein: CASRRTGGPRDTQYF. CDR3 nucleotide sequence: TGTGCCAGCAGACGAACGGGGGGGCCACGAGATACGCAGTATTTT.